Listed below are T cell receptor beta chains from one sample, sequenced in a study of monozygotic twins with inflammatory bowel disease. TCRdb reprocessed the 5' RACE reads, with one entry per CDR3 protein and no DNA. Its clone listing holds some 170,000 distinct CDR3 sequences. Sequencing was done on a sample of blood. The receptors derive from a human donor with ulcerative colitis or Crohn's disease, or a healthy co-twin of an affected twin (not recorded which). Both conserved end residues are part of each CDR3.

J: TRBJ2-1; V: TRBV12-3/TRBV12-4; CDR3: CASSPPRAGDDNEQFF
J: TRBJ1-5; V: TRBV27; CDR3: CASSPREVYQPQHF
J: TRBJ1-2; V: TRBV24-1; CDR3: CATSPGLSYGYTF
J: TRBJ2-1; V: TRBV7-2; CDR3: CASSKGLAGGGYNEQFF
J: TRBJ1-3; V: TRBV6-5; CDR3: CASSSDGGTGNTIYF
J: TRBJ1-1; V: TRBV12-3/TRBV12-4; CDR3: CASSLTSGDTEAFF
J: TRBJ2-1; V: TRBV5-1; CDR3: CASRGGTSGSNEQFF
J: TRBJ1-1; V: TRBV5-1; CDR3: CASSLIQGWTEAFF
J: TRBJ2-1; V: TRBV3-1; CDR3: CASSPSASGNEQFF
J: TRBJ1-5; V: TRBV10-2; CDR3: CASSGPNHNQPQHF
J: TRBJ2-7; V: TRBV5-1; CDR3: CASSSSGQGRDEQYF
J: TRBJ2-7; V: TRBV7-2; CDR3: CASSLGDFRISYEQYF
J: TRBJ2-3; V: TRBV29-1; CDR3: CSVEGTARTDTQYF
J: TRBJ1-4; V: TRBV4-2; CDR3: CASSQVGGAREKLFF
J: TRBJ1-6; V: TRBV12-3/TRBV12-4; CDR3: CASSLGSTSPLHF
J: TRBJ2-3; V: TRBV5-4; CDR3: CASSPGGVDTQYF
J: TRBJ1-2; V: TRBV28; CDR3: CASSLSENLVNYGYTF
J: TRBJ2-1; V: TRBV6-2/TRBV6-3; CDR3: CASSLSGRSSYNEQFF
J: TRBJ2-1; V: TRBV7-6; CDR3: CASSLLTSSNEQFF
J: TRBJ2-1; V: TRBV7-9; CDR3: CASSFPPGGRANEQFF
J: TRBJ2-7; V: TRBV20-1; CDR3: CSARDPLISSYEQYF
J: TRBJ1-1; V: TRBV5-1; CDR3: CASSLGQGTAFF
J: TRBJ2-7; V: TRBV20-1; CDR3: CSSNRAGGPPYEQYF
J: TRBJ2-7; V: TRBV10-3; CDR3: CAISSPNSGRSSYEQNF
J: TRBJ1-1; V: TRBV6-6; CDR3: CASSSPATEAFF
J: TRBJ1-1; V: TRBV10-3; CDR3: CAIRGLVNTEAFF
J: TRBJ1-1; V: TRBV7-2; CDR3: CASSNPQGPEAFF
J: TRBJ2-3; V: TRBV7-3; CDR3: CASSFAGAVTDTQYF
J: TRBJ2-1; V: TRBV12-2; CDR3: CASRHNVPHYNEQFF
J: TRBJ2-5; V: TRBV7-2; CDR3: CASRPSGWETQYF
J: TRBJ2-2; V: TRBV7-2; CDR3: CASSLTGTTGELFF
J: TRBJ2-5; V: TRBV2; CDR3: CASSEEQGHGTQYF
J: TRBJ2-1; V: TRBV9; CDR3: CASSATTGPFNEQFF
J: TRBJ2-1; V: TRBV5-1; CDR3: CASSVLAGEGNEQFF
J: TRBJ2-1; V: TRBV20-1; CDR3: CSANLKVWPEQFF
J: TRBJ1-4; V: TRBV19; CDR3: CASSIRRMNEKLFF
J: TRBJ2-1; V: TRBV11-1; CDR3: CASSSLGGTSGAYNEQFF